This is a list of T cell receptor beta chains from one sample in a study of post-analysis software for immune sequencing data. In TCRdb, the PCR reads were re-called with MiXCR into one record per CDR3 protein. This table has fewer than 850,000 distinct CDR3 sequences, 40% to 55% appearing once. Sample: blood. The receptors here all came from a girl aged 5 to 17 with multiple sclerosis. Both conserved end residues are part of each CDR3. The D gene is left open where the match is weak. Only part of the rows carry a size: once, few, many, or a class if the clone is expanded.

d_call,v_call,j_call,clone_size,cdr3_nt,cdr3_aa
.,TRBV3-1,TRBJ2-5,.,TGTGCCAGCAGCCAGACCAATCAAGAGACCCAGTACTTC,CASSQTNQETQYF
.,TRBV10-3,TRBJ2-4,few,TGTGCCATCAGTCCCACTCTTGACATTCAGTACTTC,CAISPTLDIQYF
TRBD2,TRBV9,TRBJ2-1,.,TGTGCCAGCAGCGCCTCCCTTAGCGGGAGTTCCTACAATGAGCAGTTCTTC,CASSASLSGSSYNEQFF
.,TRBV7-2,TRBJ2-2,few,TGTGCCAGCAGCTTACCGGGCCGCACCGGGGAGCGGTTTTTT,CASSLPGRTGERFF
.,TRBV12-3/TRBV12-4,TRBJ1-5,.,TGTGCCAGCAGTTTTAATACCATTCTCGGGGACGTTTGCAATCAGCCCCAGCATTTT,CASSFNTILGDVCNQPQHF
.,TRBV11-2,TRBJ2-3,.,TGTGCCAGCAGCGCGACGCGCAGCAGCACAGATACGCAGTATTTT,CASSATRSSTDTQYF
.,TRBV20-1,TRBJ2-1,.,TGCAGTGCTATCATTCGTCCGGGAGTTACTAGCTCCTACAATGAGCAGTTCTTC,CSAIIRPGVTSSYNEQFF
.,TRBV29-1,TRBJ1-2,few,TGCAGCGTTGAAGGGGGGGCTGGTGGCTACACCTTC,CSVEGGAGGYTF
.,TRBV12-3/TRBV12-4,TRBJ1-2,many,TGTGCCAGCAGTCATTCCGGAGGGGAGTACCATGGCTACACCTTC,CASSHSGGEYHGYTF
.,TRBV20-1,TRBJ2-5,few,TGCAGTGCTAGAAGCGGACCCCAAGAGACCCAGTACTTC,CSARSGPQETQYF
.,TRBV7-8,TRBJ2-1,.,TGTGCCAGCAGCTTAGTGGGGGGCTACTCCTACAATGAGCAGTTCTTC,CASSLVGGYSYNEQFF
.,TRBV7-9,TRBJ2-3,.,TGTGCCAGCACTTCGGGGACAGATACGCAGTATTTT,CASTSGTDTQYF
TRBD2,TRBV20-1,TRBJ2-3,.,TGCAGTGCTGGAACAACTAGCGGAGGAGGAGATACGCAGTATTTT,CSAGTTSGGGDTQYF